This T cell receptor beta chain was sequenced for a study of blood T cell repertoires in COVID-19. J gave up 3 bases and V 5 bases, and 4 bases lay outside the gene matches. This CDR3 is built from 15 residues. In germline, CDR1 is SGHTA, CDR2 FQGTGA. Participants came from 20 to 25 US areas, aged roughly 18 to 90 years. Two negative PCRs, clearance, or symptom resolution were required of recovered Cohort 3 donors. As processed by the authors: Reference gene primer amplification gave nucleated cell count estimates. Sequencing used immunoSEQ multiplex PCR; TCRdb keeps in-frame clones, though not all of them. Clone size and V and J calls were adopted from that table, with D and trimming inferred from the DNA. The sample has about 160,000 clones, 80% seen once.

The V gene is TRBV7-3, the J gene TRBJ2-3; 11 nucleotides line up with TRBD1. The TCR sequence derives from a man aged 35 to 55 who had recovered from COVID-19. Sample: PBMCs or T cells enriched from blood (not recorded which). The CDR3 loop is CASSVGTGGTDTQYF. The CDR3 nucleotides read TGTGCCAGCAGCGTCGGGACAGGGGGGACAGATACGCAGTATTTT. Based on the CDR3 plus reference TRBV7-3 and TRBJ2-3, the full variable domain is GAGVSQTPSNKVTEKGKYVELRCDPISGHTALYWYRQSLGQGPEFLIYFQGTGAADDSGLPNDRFFAVRPEGSVSTLKIQRTERGDSAVYLCASSVGTGGTDTQYFGPGTRLTVL.